A single TCR beta chain is shown here with its context. This clonotype was detected a few times. Its antigen remains undetermined. Per-base qualities were not stored, and no clone one base away is much larger. The data originate from a study of T-cell memory formation after mild COVID-19 (dated by TCRdb to the early 2020s). Background on the whole study: TCR sequence clusters from the two donors were found to be largely donor specific. In a couple of donors, T-cell clones that expanded and contracted after mild COVID-19 were tracked by sequencing TCRalpha and TCRbeta repertoires over time. The cohort was made up of two young adult volunteers, one female and one male, who were previously healthy. General findings and caveats noted by the study authors: Some responding clones were detected in pre-infection memory, suggesting pre-existing cross-reactive memory T cells joined the SARS-CoV-2 response. Only a couple of mild cases were covered in the study, and larger cohorts including severe cases with pre-infection samples were considered necessary. SARS-CoV-2 specificity was not confirmed for the second-wave clones peaking on day 37. From day 15 to 85, contracting clones showed balanced CD4/CD8 phenotypes, whereas a second wave of clones that expanded from day 15 to 37 leaned towards CD4+. Contracting CD4+ clones were found mainly in CM and EM memory subsets, while CD8+ clones were enriched in EMRA.

The CDR3 sequence holds 14 residues, the cysteine and phenylalanine included. CDR3 DNA only is kept here, 42 bases in frame from base 1. The germline V gene encodes CDR1 SGHNT and CDR2 YENEEA. V lost 3 bases and J lost 0 bases; the stretch between them is 7 bases long. Ficoll-Paque density gradient centrifugation was the method used to isolate PBMCs. The sample was run on an Illumina NovaSeq 6000. TCRalpha and TCRbeta cDNA libraries were built by 5'RACE with constant-segment primers, adding sample barcodes and unique molecular identifiers. Trizol reagent was used to extract RNA from every sample. Libraries were amplified in two PCR steps, with a second sample barcode and Illumina TruSeq adapters added in the second step. Sequencing of libraries was performed on an Illumina NovaSeq with 2 x 150 bp paired-end reads. The original pipeline was this. With migec v1.2.7, reads were demultiplexed and then collapsed into UMI-guided consensus sequences. Using mixcr v2.1.11, UMI consensuses were aligned to TRA and TRB V and J templates and then assembled into clonotypes. Clonotypes were classified as expanded or contracted when called significant by both edgeR and NoisET, with noise models trained on biological replicates. edgeR calls used a false discovery rate-adjusted p below 0.01 and a log2 fold-change threshold of 1. As an exploratory analysis of dynamics, max-normalized trajectories of the 1000 most abundant clonotypes were examined by PCA with hierarchical clustering. Separately sequenced CD4+ and CD8+ repertoires were used to assign a CD4 or CD8 phenotype to each responding clone. Starting from the raw public reads, TCRdb applied fastp trimming at Q25, assembled clones with MiXCR and retained in-frame beta chains. One record per CDR3 amino acid sequence lists the most common genes and DNA. The V and J calls come from TCRdb's annotation, not from the publication. Across this sample there are approximately 150,000 distinct CDR3 sequences, with roughly 15% seen only once. Of the sample, 14% is held by the ten largest clones.

The rearranged chain carries TRBV11-3 and TRBJ2-3; TRBD1 is possibly the D segment (6 matching bases). The receptor comes from an adult woman who had mild COVID-19 (a few samples of this study predate the infection). The sample titles of this study are shuffled in the database, so cell type and time point are left out; the donor was told from shared clones. The specimen sequenced was PBMCs or a T cell subset sorted from them (not recorded which). The nucleotides are TGTGCCAGCAGCTTCGGACAGAGCACAGATACGCAGTATTTT. This translates into CASSFGQSTDTQYF.